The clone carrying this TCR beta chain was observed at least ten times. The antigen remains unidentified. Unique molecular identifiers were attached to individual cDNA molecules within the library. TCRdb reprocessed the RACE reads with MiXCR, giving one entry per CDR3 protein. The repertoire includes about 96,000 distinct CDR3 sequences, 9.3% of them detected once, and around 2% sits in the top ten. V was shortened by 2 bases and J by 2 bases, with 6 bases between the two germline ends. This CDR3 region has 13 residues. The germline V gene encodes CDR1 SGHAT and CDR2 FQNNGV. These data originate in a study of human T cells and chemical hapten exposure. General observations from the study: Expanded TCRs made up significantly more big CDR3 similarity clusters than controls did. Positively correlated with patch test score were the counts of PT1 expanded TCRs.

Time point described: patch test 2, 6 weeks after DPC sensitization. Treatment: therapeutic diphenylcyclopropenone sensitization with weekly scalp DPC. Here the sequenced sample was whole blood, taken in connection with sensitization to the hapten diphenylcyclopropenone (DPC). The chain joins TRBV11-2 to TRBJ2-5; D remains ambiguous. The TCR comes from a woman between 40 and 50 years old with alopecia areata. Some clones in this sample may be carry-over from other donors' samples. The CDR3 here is CASSLQPQETQYF. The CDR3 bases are TGTGCCAGCAGCTTACAGCCGCAAGAGACCCAGTACTTC.